The 3 T cell receptor beta chains below come from one sample, sequenced in a study of T-cell reconstitution after alpha-beta-depleted transplantation in children. Unique molecular identifiers were incorporated into the prepared TCRbeta library. A single record per CDR3 protein comes from TCRdb applying MiXCR to the PCR reads. This table has more than 300,000 distinct CDR3 sequences, roughly 15% appearing once. The sequences come from PBMCs, mostly from graft donor cells, collected 360 days after TCRalphabeta/CD19-depleted stem cell transplant. These receptors came from a male patient aged 2 to 9 who had a stem cell transplant for acute lymphoblastic leukemia, so the T cells may come from the graft donor.

This CDR3 is CASSYKTGNEAFF. CDR3 sequence (DNA): TGTGCCAGCAGTTACAAGACAGGGAATGAAGCTTTCTTT. The gene calls are TRBV6-5 and TRBJ1-1; 7 bases fit TRBD1. J lost 7 bases, V lost 2 bases, and 4 bases had no gene match. The germline V gene has CDR1 MNHEY and CDR2 SVGAGI. The CDR3 runs to 13 residues.

V and J are TRBV28 and TRBJ1-1; possibly TRBD1 for D (6 bases). Germline V gene lookup returns CDR1 MDHEN and CDR2 SYDVKM. V dropped 3 bases and J dropped 0 bases, with 14 bases sitting between them. The CDR3 runs to 16 residues. CDR3 residues: CASSFPDSPMNTEAFF. Here the CDR3 DNA reads TGTGCCAGCAGTTTCCCGGACAGCCCCATGAACACTGAAGCTTTCTTT.

This rearrangement joins TRBV7-2 to TRBJ2-5, with D tentatively TRBD1 (6 bases). This CDR3 has 14 amino acids. Germline CDR1 and CDR2: SGHTA and FQGNSA. Trimming stripped 2 bases from V and 5 bases from J, with 12 bases between. The CDR3 DNA is TGTGCCAGCAGCTTAAACAGGGCGCGGGAGACCCAGTACTTC. Translating gives CASSLNRARETQYF.